This is a list of T cell receptor beta chains from one sample in a study of T cell repertoires in cytomegalovirus infection. Using its own MiXCR run on the reads, TCRdb lists one record per CDR3 protein. The data hold approximately 110,000 distinct CDR3 sequences, with around 28% observed a single time. The antigens of these receptors remain unknown. The starting material was CD8+ T cells from cultured PBMCs, obtained from culture after CMV antigen stimulation. The receptors here all came from a human donor in good health (CMV status not recorded). Some clones in this sample may be carry-over from other donors' samples. Each CDR3 is given with its conserved first and last residue. A D gene is named only where the DNA matches it firmly. Clone size is given for some rows only: seen once, a few or many times, or a class if the clone is expanded.

abundance: NA; d_gene: TRBD2; j_gene: TRBJ2-6; v_gene: TRBV27; CDR3aa: CASSLPSGGAQNVLTF; CDR3nt: TGTGCCAGCAGTTTACCCTCCGGGGGGGCTCAAAACGTCCTGACTTTC
abundance: few; d_gene: TRBD1; j_gene: TRBJ1-2; v_gene: TRBV27; CDR3aa: CARISMLVPGQSKDYTF; CDR3nt: TGTGCCAGAATATCTATGCTCGTGCCGGGACAGTCGAAAGACTACACCTTC
abundance: NA; d_gene: NA; j_gene: TRBJ1-2; v_gene: TRBV19; CDR3aa: CASSIIGAPYGYTF; CDR3nt: TGTGCCAGTAGTATAATCGGGGCACCATATGGCTACACCTTC
abundance: many; d_gene: TRBD1; j_gene: TRBJ2-7; v_gene: TRBV11-2; CDR3aa: CASSSGTGTGLKEQYF; CDR3nt: TGTGCCAGCAGCTCTGGTACCGGGACAGGACTGAAAGAGCAGTACTTC
abundance: many; d_gene: NA; j_gene: TRBJ2-7; v_gene: TRBV7-2; CDR3aa: CASSSRTAAYEQYF; CDR3nt: TGTGCCAGCAGCTCGAGGACTGCCGCCTACGAGCAGTACTTC
abundance: many; d_gene: NA; j_gene: TRBJ2-1; v_gene: TRBV7-8; CDR3aa: CASIPNGFGAYNEQFF; CDR3nt: TGTGCCAGCATCCCGAACGGGTTCGGGGCCTACAATGAGCAGTTCTTC
abundance: NA; d_gene: TRBD1; j_gene: TRBJ2-7; v_gene: TRBV20-1; CDR3aa: CSASDWDRTATYEQYF; CDR3nt: TGCAGTGCTAGCGACTGGGACAGGACCGCTACTTACGAGCAGTACTTC
abundance: few; d_gene: NA; j_gene: TRBJ1-5; v_gene: TRBV19; CDR3aa: CASSIKVSGNQPQHF; CDR3nt: TGTGCCAGTAGTATAAAGGTCAGCGGCAATCAGCCCCAGCATTTT
abundance: NA; d_gene: NA; j_gene: TRBJ1-5; v_gene: TRBV27; CDR3aa: CASSLLGSQGFQPQHF; CDR3nt: TGTGCCAGCAGTTTATTGGGATCCCAGGGGTTTCAGCCCCAGCATTTT
abundance: many; d_gene: NA; j_gene: TRBJ2-3; v_gene: TRBV2; CDR3aa: CASSPGSGGPSTDTQYF; CDR3nt: TGTGCCAGCAGCCCCGGGTCCGGCGGTCCTAGCACAGATACGCAGTATTTT
abundance: NA; d_gene: TRBD1; j_gene: TRBJ2-6; v_gene: TRBV6-1; CDR3aa: CASSGQGSGANVLTF; CDR3nt: TGTGCCAGCAGTGGACAGGGCTCTGGGGCCAACGTCCTGACTTTC
abundance: NA; d_gene: NA; j_gene: TRBJ1-6; v_gene: TRBV12-3/TRBV12-4; CDR3aa: CASSLSRVVHSPLHF; CDR3nt: TGTGCCAGCAGTTTAAGCAGGGTTGTACATTCACCCCTCCACTTT
abundance: NA; d_gene: NA; j_gene: TRBJ2-7; v_gene: TRBV5-1; CDR3aa: CASSSGPTSSYEQYF; CDR3nt: TGCGCCAGCAGCTCGGGACCGACAAGCTCCTACGAGCAGTACTTC
abundance: NA; d_gene: NA; j_gene: TRBJ1-1; v_gene: TRBV2; CDR3aa: CASTTPGLPEAFF; CDR3nt: TGTGCCAGCACCACCCCGGGGCTCCCTGAAGCTTTCTTT
abundance: NA; d_gene: NA; j_gene: TRBJ2-7; v_gene: TRBV12-3/TRBV12-4; CDR3aa: CASSLAGPTYEQYF; CDR3nt: TGTGCCAGCAGTTTGGCGGGGCCCACCTACGAGCAGTACTTC
abundance: few; d_gene: NA; j_gene: TRBJ1-4; v_gene: TRBV20-1; CDR3aa: CSAFSDATNEKLFF; CDR3nt: TGCAGTGCATTCTCGGATGCAACTAATGAAAAACTGTTTTTT
abundance: NA; d_gene: TRBD2; j_gene: TRBJ2-3; v_gene: TRBV2; CDR3aa: CASTEGRGYDLGTDTQYF; CDR3nt: TGTGCCAGCACCGAGGGGCGGGGGTATGATTTGGGCACAGATACGCAGTATTTT
abundance: few; d_gene: NA; j_gene: TRBJ2-1; v_gene: TRBV19; CDR3aa: CASSISRGSEQFF; CDR3nt: TGTGCCAGTAGTATCTCACGGGGAAGCGAGCAGTTCTTC
abundance: NA; d_gene: TRBD2; j_gene: TRBJ2-1; v_gene: TRBV6-2/TRBV6-3; CDR3aa: CASSGTSGGGNEQFF; CDR3nt: TGTGCCAGCAGCGGGACTAGCGGGGGGGGTAATGAGCAGTTCTTC
abundance: NA; d_gene: NA; j_gene: TRBJ2-1; v_gene: TRBV9; CDR3aa: CASSVAASSYNEQFF; CDR3nt: TGTGCCAGCAGCGTAGCAGCGAGCTCCTACAATGAGCAGTTCTTC
abundance: NA; d_gene: NA; j_gene: TRBJ2-1; v_gene: TRBV20-1; CDR3aa: CSASFLGGSYNEQFF; CDR3nt: TGCAGTGCTAGCTTTCTCGGGGGATCTTACAATGAGCAGTTCTTC
abundance: NA; d_gene: TRBD1; j_gene: TRBJ2-1; v_gene: TRBV12-5; CDR3aa: CAGDRGNNEQFF; CDR3nt: TGTGCCGGGGACAGGGGTAACAATGAGCAGTTCTTC